Listed here is a single T cell receptor (beta chain). Its antigen is still unknown. This sample is part of a study of T-cell memory formation after mild COVID-19. Study-wide findings and caveats: Clones that shrank (day 15 to 85) were balanced CD4/CD8, whereas later expanders leaned CD4+. Memory from before infection featured some responding clones, which suggests cross-reactive memory joined.

Per germline, CDR1 MNHEY and CDR2 SVGEGT. CDR3 length: 13 amino acids. V lost 0 bases to trimming and J lost 5 bases, with 5 bases between them. Barcoded TCR alpha and TCR beta cDNA libraries with UMIs came from 5'RACE using constant-segment primers. From the 5' RACE reads, TCRdb called clonotypes with MiXCR, one entry per CDR3 protein. The sample has about 49,000 distinct CDR3 sequences; approximately 7% are singletons. The receptor was derived from a man younger than 35 who had mild COVID-19 (a few samples of this study predate the infection). Cell type and time point are not known. The rearrangement uses TRBV6-2 or TRBV6-3 and TRBJ1-5; D unclear. The sequenced material came from PBMCs or a T cell subset sorted from them (not recorded which). Here the CDR3 DNA reads TGTGCCAGCAGTTACTCAAGTTATCAGCCCCAGCATTTT. Residues: CASSYSSYQPQHF.